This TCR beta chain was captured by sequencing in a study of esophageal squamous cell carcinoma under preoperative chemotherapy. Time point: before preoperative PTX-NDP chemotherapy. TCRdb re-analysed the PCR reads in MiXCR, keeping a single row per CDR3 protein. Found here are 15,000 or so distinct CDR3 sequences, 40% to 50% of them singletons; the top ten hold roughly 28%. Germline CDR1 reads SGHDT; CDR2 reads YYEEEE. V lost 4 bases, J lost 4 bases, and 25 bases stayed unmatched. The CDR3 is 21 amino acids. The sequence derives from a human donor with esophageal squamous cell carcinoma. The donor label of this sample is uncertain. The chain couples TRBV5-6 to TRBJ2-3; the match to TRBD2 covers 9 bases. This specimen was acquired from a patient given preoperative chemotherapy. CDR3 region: CASSPGAAQPPSGARPDTQYF. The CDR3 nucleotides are TGTGCCAGCAGCCCCGGGGCGGCGCAGCCTCCTAGCGGGGCGCGCCCAGATACGCAGTATTTT. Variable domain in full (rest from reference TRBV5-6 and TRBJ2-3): DAGVTQSPTHLIKTRGQQVTLRCSPKSGHDTVSWYQQALGQGPQFIFQYYEEEERQRGNFPDRFSGHQFPNYSSELNVNALLLGDSALYLCASSPGAAQPPSGARPDTQYFGPGTRLTVL.